This T cell receptor (beta chain) was observed in a study of blood T cell repertoires in COVID-19 (dated by TCRdb to the early 2020s). About the study as a whole: Samples from collaborators originated in the United States, Italy and Spain and spanned both the acute and convalescent phases of COVID-19. The material from the prospective study consisted of cDNA or gDNA derived from T cells, B-cell-depleted T cells, or PBMCs. Deeply sampled blood TCRbeta repertoires from subjects exposed to, actively infected with, or recovered from COVID-19 were included in the dataset. The repertoires were released in a freely available public database meant as a resource for research on the immune response to SARS-CoV-2. The samples were drawn from the first 160 participants of the ongoing ImmuneRACE study and from roughly 1,300 subjects provided by 6 global collaborators. Sample metadata almost always included a de-identified subject ID, COVID-19 status, age in years and sex. Where available, HLA class I and class II types were obtained from metadata supplied by the sample provider rather than from assay-based typing.

Each collaborating institution followed its own protocols to collect whole blood in K2EDTA tubes. For TCRbeta analysis, collaborator samples were shipped as frozen whole blood, as isolated PBMCs, or as DNA extracted from either sample type. On this clone: Its specific antigen is unknown. Per-base qualities were not stored, and no clone one base away is much larger.

The immunoSEQ Assay, a bias-controlled multiplex PCR, was used to amplify TCRbeta CDR3 regions from genomic DNA. The paper's processing steps were these. The number of nucleated cells in each sample was estimated by amplification of reference gene primers within the assay. To quantify the absolute abundance of each unique TCRbeta CDR3 rearrangement, sequence reads were collapsed and filtered. Productive Simpson clonality was computed per sample as the square root of Simpson's diversity index over productive rearrangements. TCRdb carries this immuneACCESS record with in-frame sequences only. Its versions omit some clonotypes, under half of them owing to an unresolved V gene in the studies checked, with the rest unexplained. V and J calls and clone size are as listed in that table; D and trimming were resolved from the DNA. The table for this sample lists roughly 65,000 clones; about 81% of them were counted only once. Jointly, the top ten make up approximately 15% of the sample.

The research as a whole found: Clinical and demographic metadata were provided uncurated, with the amount varying by source and participant.

V is cut back by 4 bases and J by 7 bases, with 12 bases in the junction unmatched. CDR1 SGHDN and CDR2 FVKESK were looked up in the germline V gene. Spanning cysteine to phenylalanine, the CDR3 consists of 15 amino acids. Only the CDR3 DNA is retained, 45 bases long and in frame from the first base. The specimen was peripheral blood. The source of this sequence is an elderly man with acute or convalescent COVID-19. The sequence is built from TRBV14 and TRBJ1-1, with TRBD1 matching 7 junction bases. The CDR3 protein: CASSLLAGGRGEAFF. The bases are TGTGCCAGCAGCCTATTAGCAGGGGGGCGGGGTGAAGCTTTCTTT.